This is a list of T cell receptor beta chains from one sample in a study of early T cells in non-severe SARS-CoV-2 infection. TCRdb independently ran MiXCR on the 5' RACE reads; one entry per CDR3 protein. This table has over 50,000 distinct CDR3 sequences, 10% to 11% appearing once. Material: whole blood. The receptors originated from an adult who was a healthcare worker with PCR-confirmed SARS-CoV-2 infection or an uninfected control (not recorded which). Both conserved end residues are part of each CDR3. D genes are given only for firm matches. Size is omitted from some rows. Given values are once, few, many or a class for expanded clones.

>many|TRBD1|TRBJ2-4|TRBV7-9
TGTGCCAGCAGCTTACTTACCGGGACAGTTGGAAACATTCAGTACTTC
CASSLLTGTVGNIQYF
>many|TRBD2|TRBJ2-1|TRBV27
TGTGCCAGCAGGGGACTACCACCCCCGTACAATGAGCAGTTCTTC
CASRGLPPPYNEQFF
>-|-|TRBJ2-7|TRBV7-9
TGTGCCAGCAGCTTAGTGTGGACCGAGCAGTACTTC
CASSLVWTEQYF
>many|TRBD2|TRBJ2-1|TRBV4-3
TGCGCCAGCAGCCACCCTAGCGGTGAGCAGTTCTTC
CASSHPSGEQFF
>many|-|TRBJ2-7|TRBV18
TGTGCCAGCTCACCACCGGTGTCCACCCCCTACGAGCAGTACTTC
CASSPPVSTPYEQYF
>many|-|TRBJ2-7|TRBV30
TGTGCCTGGAGTGTAGTCGGGCTAGTTCCGGGACTTAGCTCCTACGAGCAGTACTTC
CAWSVVGLVPGLSSYEQYF
>few|TRBD2|TRBJ2-1|TRBV3-1
TGTGCCAGCAGCCGAAGCGGGGGGGCCTACAATGAGCAGTTCTTC
CASSRSGGAYNEQFF
>few|-|TRBJ1-4|TRBV7-9
TGTGCCAGCAGCTTAGGGGTGGGGAATGAAAAACTGTTTTTT
CASSLGVGNEKLFF
>many|-|TRBJ1-2|TRBV11-2
TGTGCCAGCAGCGCATTCACAGGTCTTAGGGGTGGCTACACCTTC
CASSAFTGLRGGYTF
>few|TRBD1|TRBJ1-1|TRBV19
TGTGCCAGTAGGCACCCCAGGGGGAAGGACACTGAAGCTTTCTTT
CASRHPRGKDTEAFF
>few|TRBD1|TRBJ2-1|TRBV30
TGTGCCTGGAGGGACAGGGTATCCTACAATGAGCAGTTCTTC
CAWRDRVSYNEQFF
>many|-|TRBJ1-1|TRBV6-1
TGTGCCAGCAGTGCAACGGGGGGCAGCAACACTGAAGCTTTCTTT
CASSATGGSNTEAFF
>many|-|TRBJ2-3|TRBV7-3
TGTGCCAGCAGCCGCCCCGGTCTTACGCAGTATTTT
CASSRPGLTQYF
>many|TRBD2|TRBJ2-1|TRBV6-5
TGTGCCAGCAGTTACCGCTGGAGCGGGGGGGATAATGAGCAGTTCTTC
CASSYRWSGGDNEQFF
>-|-|TRBJ2-3|TRBV19
TGTGCCAGTAGGAAACACTCGGCAGATACGCAGTATTTT
CASRKHSADTQYF
>many|-|TRBJ1-5|TRBV19
TGTGCCAGTAGTATTTTGGGAAGTCAGCCCCAGCATTTT
CASSILGSQPQHF
>many|-|TRBJ1-1|TRBV4-3
TGCGCCAGCAGCCAAGATTTGATCGAGGGATGGGGGGCCACTGAAGCTTTCTTT
CASSQDLIEGWGATEAFF
>many|-|TRBJ1-2|TRBV6-1
TGTGCCAGCAGTAGGGGGACATCTAACTATGGCTACACCTTC
CASSRGTSNYGYTF
>few|-|TRBJ2-1|TRBV5-4
TGTGCCAGCAGCTTTGGAAAGGGTGCCTACAATGAGCAGTTCTTC
CASSFGKGAYNEQFF
>many|TRBD1|TRBJ1-6|TRBV6-5
TGTGCCAGTCGGCAGGGGGCTAATTCACCCCTCCACTTT
CASRQGANSPLHF
>few|-|TRBJ1-1|TRBV2
TGTGCCAGCAGCCCCCGACGGTTGAACACTGAAGCTTTCTTT
CASSPRRLNTEAFF
>few|-|TRBJ2-3|TRBV29-1
TGCAGCGTTGAAGAACGAGGGAGAGCAGATACGCAGTATTTT
CSVEERGRADTQYF
>many|-|TRBJ2-5|TRBV11-2
TGTGCCAGCAGCTCCCCCGTCGATCGCACAGAGACCCAGTACTTC
CASSSPVDRTETQYF
>-|-|TRBJ1-5|TRBV29-1
TGCAGCGTCGGAAGGGTTAATCAGCCCCAGCATTTT
CSVGRVNQPQHF
>many|-|TRBJ1-3|TRBV7-2
TGTGCCAGCAGCTTAGCGCGCCCTTTCTCTGGAAACACCATATATTTT
CASSLARPFSGNTIYF
>many|-|TRBJ2-6|TRBV5-6
TGTGCCAGCAGCTTGGCAGGGCCCGGGGCCTCCTCTGGGGCCAACGTCCTGACTTTC
CASSLAGPGASSGANVLTF
>many|-|TRBJ1-2|TRBV3-1
TGTGCCAGCAGCCAAGACTACACCTTC
CASSQDYTF
>few|TRBD2|TRBJ2-2|TRBV5-4
TGTGCCAGCAGCCCTAGCGCGGGGGGTATCACCGGGGAGCTGTTTTTT
CASSPSAGGITGELFF
>many|-|TRBJ2-6|TRBV20-1
TGCAGTGCTAGGATCTCTGGGGCCAACGTCCTGACTTTC
CSARISGANVLTF
>many|TRBD1|TRBJ2-7|TRBV11-2
TGTGCCACCAGCAGGGAACCTATCGGGACAGGGGTTATGTACGAGCAGTACTTC
CATSREPIGTGVMYEQYF
>-|-|TRBJ1-5|TRBV4-1
TGCGCCAGCAGCCAAGTAAGGGGAGATCAGCCCCAGCATTTT
CASSQVRGDQPQHF
>many|TRBD2|TRBJ2-5|TRBV7-2
TGTGCCAGCAGCTCCAGGCGGAGACTAGCTGACCAAGAGACCCAGTACTTC
CASSSRRRLADQETQYF
>-|-|TRBJ1-4|TRBV12-3/TRBV12-4
TGTGCCAGCAGCCGACCGGCCGGGACAACAAATGAAAAACTGTTTTTT
CASSRPAGTTNEKLFF
>many|TRBD2|TRBJ2-1|TRBV7-6
TGTGCCAGCAGCTCCCGACTAGCTCGAAATGAGCAGTTCTTC
CASSSRLARNEQFF
>many|TRBD1|TRBJ2-1|TRBV6-5
TGTGCCAGCAGCCGACAGGGGGCCGCTGAGCAGTTCTTC
CASSRQGAAEQFF
>many|TRBD2|TRBJ2-1|TRBV6-4
TGTGCCAGCAGTGACTCAGCGGGGGGCTACAATGAGCAGTTCTTC
CASSDSAGGYNEQFF
>few|-|TRBJ2-3|TRBV5-5
TGTGCCAGCAGCTCAGTCGCAACCAGAGCTAGCACAGATACGCAGTATTTT
CASSSVATRASTDTQYF
>many|-|TRBJ1-2|TRBV7-2
TGTGCCAGCAGCTTAAACAGGGAGTTCTCTGGCTACACCTTC
CASSLNREFSGYTF
>-|-|TRBJ1-1|TRBV7-2
TGTGCCAGCAGCTTTTCTTTGCAGAGGGCTTTCTTT
CASSFSLQRAFF
>many|TRBD2|TRBJ2-2|TRBV7-2
TGTGCCAGCAGCTTAGCGTTGGGGGGGTATACCGGGGAGCTGTTTTTT
CASSLALGGYTGELFF
>many|-|TRBJ2-6|TRBV28
TGTGCCAGCAGTTTGTCGGGACTCGGGGGAGGAGGGGCCAACGTCCTGACTTTC
CASSLSGLGGGGANVLTF
>-|TRBD1|TRBJ1-1|TRBV2
TGTGCCAGCAGTGGGGACAGCAACACTGAAGCTTTCTTT
CASSGDSNTEAFF
>many|TRBD1|TRBJ1-6|TRBV6-6
TGTGCCAGCAGACCCCCGGGACAGGGAAGTTCACCCCTCCACTTT
CASRPPGQGSSPLHF
>-|-|TRBJ1-2|TRBV3-1
TGTGCCAGCAGCCTTTGGGGCTCGGAATATGGCTACACCTTC
CASSLWGSEYGYTF
>few|-|TRBJ2-7|TRBV7-2
TGTGCCAGCAGCTTTTTAGGGCCCCCGGGGGAGCAGTACTTC
CASSFLGPPGEQYF